This TCR beta chain was identified during a study of blood T cell repertoires in COVID-19. Original processing methods: Nucleated cell counts were estimated from reference gene primer amplification. Profiled with immunoSEQ multiplex PCR; TCRdb holds only in-frame clones, not every one. That table furnishes V, J and clone size, whereas the DNA furnished D and trimming. Of 90,000 to 150,000 clones listed, about 90% were seen once; the top ten hold roughly 0.94%. As regards this clone: At one end the junction does not follow the germline gene, possibly because of a read error.

The sample taken for sequencing was peripheral blood. The receptor was isolated from a woman aged 50 to 65 with active or convalescent COVID-19.

The chain's CDR3 is CASSEGFSLYSNQPQHF. The CDR3 bases are TGTGCCAGTAGTGAAGGTTTTTCACTCTATAGCAATCAGCCCCAGCATTTT. The chain is built from TRBV6-1 and TRBJ1-5; no reliable D call. This CDR3 is 17 amino acids long. Germline V gene sequence: CDR1 MNHNS, CDR2 SASEGT.